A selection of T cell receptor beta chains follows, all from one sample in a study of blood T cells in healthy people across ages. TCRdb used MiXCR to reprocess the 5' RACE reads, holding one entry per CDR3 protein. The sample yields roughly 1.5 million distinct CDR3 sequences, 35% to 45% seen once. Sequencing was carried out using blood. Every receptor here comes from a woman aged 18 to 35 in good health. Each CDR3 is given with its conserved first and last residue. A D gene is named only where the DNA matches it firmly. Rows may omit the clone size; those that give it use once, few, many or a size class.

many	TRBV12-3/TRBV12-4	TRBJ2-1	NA	CASSLGTETNEQFF	TGTGCCAGCAGTTTGGGGACGGAAACCAATGAGCAGTTCTTC
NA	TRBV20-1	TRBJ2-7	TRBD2	CSAQTSGGPTEYEQYF	TGCAGTGCTCAGACTAGCGGGGGGCCTACCGAGTACGAGCAGTACTTC
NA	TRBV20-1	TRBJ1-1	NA	CSASGKMNTEAFF	TGCAGTGCTAGTGGTAAGATGAACACTGAAGCTTTCTTT
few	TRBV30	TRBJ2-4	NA	CAWSGVGEQYF	TGTGCCTGGAGTGGGGTAGGGGAGCAGTACTTC
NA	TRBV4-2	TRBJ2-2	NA	CASSQETGDTGELFF	TGTGCCAGCAGCCAAGAAACGGGCGACACCGGGGAGCTGTTTTTT
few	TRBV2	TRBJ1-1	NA	CASSEARMNTEAFF	TGTGCCAGCAGTGAAGCCAGAATGAACACTGAAGCTTTCTTT
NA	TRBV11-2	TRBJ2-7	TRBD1	CASSGTDRGWYEQYF	TGTGCCAGCAGCGGGACGGACAGGGGCTGGTACGAGCAGTACTTC
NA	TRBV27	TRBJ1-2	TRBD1	CASREDRGTLYGYTF	TGTGCCAGCAGGGAGGACAGGGGAACTCTCTATGGCTACACCTTC
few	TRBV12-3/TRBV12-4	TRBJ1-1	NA	CASSSGTTAEAFF	TGTGCCAGCAGTTCCGGGACAACAGCCGAAGCTTTCTTT
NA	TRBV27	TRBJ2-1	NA	CASNSRAGYYNEQFF	TGTGCCAGCAATTCCCGGGCAGGCTACTACAATGAGCAGTTCTTC
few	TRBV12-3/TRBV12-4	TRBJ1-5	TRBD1	CASSFRDRGLPYSNQPQHF	TGTGCCAGCAGTTTCCGGGACAGGGGGCTTCCGTATAGCAATCAGCCCCAGCATTTT
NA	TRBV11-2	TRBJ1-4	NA	CASSSEQGLVEKLFF	TGTGCCAGCAGCTCCGAGCAGGGTCTGGTAGAAAAACTGTTTTTT
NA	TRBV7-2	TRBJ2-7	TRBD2	CASSLRVGTSGNYEQYF	TGTGCCAGCAGCTTAAGGGTTGGGACTAGCGGTAACTACGAGCAGTACTTC
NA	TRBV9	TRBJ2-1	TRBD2	CASSAGEGSYNEQFF	TGTGCCAGCAGCGCGGGGGAGGGCTCCTACAATGAGCAGTTCTTC
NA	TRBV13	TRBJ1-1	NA	CASSTILRMNTEAFF	TGTGCCAGCAGCACAATCCTGAGGATGAACACTGAAGCTTTCTTT
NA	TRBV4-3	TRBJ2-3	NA	CASSQDPRLVQYF	TGCGCCAGCAGCCAAGATCCCCGGCTAGTGCAGTATTTT
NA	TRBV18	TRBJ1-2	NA	CASSPPSDYGYTF	TGTGCCAGCTCACCACCGTCAGACTATGGCTACACCTTC
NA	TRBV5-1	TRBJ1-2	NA	CASSLDASGYGYTF	TGCGCCAGCAGCTTGGACGCTTCTGGCTATGGCTACACCTTC
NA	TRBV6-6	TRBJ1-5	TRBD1	CASSPGGGTGNQPQHF	TGTGCCAGCTCCCCCGGTGGGGGGACAGGCAATCAGCCCCAGCATTTT
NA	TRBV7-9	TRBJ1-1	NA	CASSLAGGRRGEAFF	TGTGCCAGCAGCTTAGCAGGGGGTCGGAGGGGTGAAGCTTTCTTT
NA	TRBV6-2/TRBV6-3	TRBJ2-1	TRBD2	CASSGLLNEQFF	TGTGCCAGCTCGGGACTACTCAATGAGCAGTTCTTC
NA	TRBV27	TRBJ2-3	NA	CASSLGGYSAFSTDTQYF	TGTGCCAGCAGTTTGGGGGGCTACTCCGCATTTAGCACAGATACGCAGTATTTT
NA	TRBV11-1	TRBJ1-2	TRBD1	CASSPDRGISYGYTF	TGTGCCAGCAGCCCTGACAGGGGCATTTCCTATGGCTACACCTTC
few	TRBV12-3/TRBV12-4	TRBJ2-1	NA	CASRRLDNEQFF	TGTGCCAGCAGGCGACTGGACAATGAGCAGTTCTTC
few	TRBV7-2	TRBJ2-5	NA	CASSLYPVVQETQYF	TGTGCCAGCAGCTTATATCCAGTCGTCCAAGAGACCCAGTACTTC
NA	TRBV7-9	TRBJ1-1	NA	CASSLGVVGNTEAFF	TGTGCCAGCAGCTTAGGGGTAGTCGGGAACACTGAAGCTTTCTTT
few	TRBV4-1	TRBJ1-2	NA	CASSHPGGLYGYTF	TGCGCCAGCAGCCACCCCGGGGGTCTCTATGGCTACACCTTC
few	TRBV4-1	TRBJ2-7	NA	CASSQPREEQYF	TGCGCCAGCAGCCAACCGAGAGAGGAGCAGTACTTC
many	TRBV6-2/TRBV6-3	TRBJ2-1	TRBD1	CASILRGGTGNNEQFF	TGTGCCAGCATCCTTCGAGGGGGGACAGGTAACAATGAGCAGTTCTTC
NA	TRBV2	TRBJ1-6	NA	CASSVTTSPLHF	TGTGCCAGCAGCGTTACAACTTCACCCCTCCACTTT
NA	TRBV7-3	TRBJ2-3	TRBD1	CASSLATGEDTQYF	TGTGCCAGCAGCTTGGCGACAGGGGAAGATACGCAGTATTTT
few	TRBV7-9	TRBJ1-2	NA	CASSRPDGDGYTF	TGTGCCAGCAGCCGCCCTGATGGAGATGGCTACACCTTC
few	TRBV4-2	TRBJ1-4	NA	CASSQDPVSINEKLFF	TGTGCCAGCAGCCAAGACCCAGTCAGTATTAATGAAAAACTGTTTTTT
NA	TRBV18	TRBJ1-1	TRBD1	CASSKQGYGTEAFF	TGTGCCAGCTCGAAACAGGGGTACGGCACTGAAGCTTTCTTT
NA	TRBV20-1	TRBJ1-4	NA	CSARSPRQGWEKLFF	TGCAGTGCTAGATCCCCCCGGCAGGGCTGGGAAAAACTGTTTTTT
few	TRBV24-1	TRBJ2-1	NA	CATSDWEDSYNEQFF	TGTGCCACCAGTGATTGGGAGGATTCCTACAATGAGCAGTTCTTC
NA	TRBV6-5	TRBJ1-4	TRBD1	CASSYSGQGATNEKLFF	TGTGCCAGCAGTTACTCGGGACAGGGGGCAACTAATGAAAAACTGTTTTTT
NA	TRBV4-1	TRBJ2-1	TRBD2	CASSQGLAGVSTNEQFF	TGCGCCAGCAGCCAAGGACTAGCGGGAGTTAGTACAAATGAGCAGTTCTTC
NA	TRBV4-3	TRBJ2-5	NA	CASSQENRQTKTQYF	TGCGCCAGCAGCCAAGAAAACAGACAGACGAAGACCCAGTACTTC
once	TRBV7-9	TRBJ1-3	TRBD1	CASSFGQGRDTIYF	TGTGCCAGCAGCTTCGGACAGGGAAGGGACACCATATATTTT
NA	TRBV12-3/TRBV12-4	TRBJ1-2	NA	CTSSLDGYGYTF	TGTACCAGCAGTTTAGACGGCTATGGCTACACCTTC
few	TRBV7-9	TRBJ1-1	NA	CASTQVAEAFF	TGTGCCAGCACCCAGGTCGCTGAAGCTTTCTTT
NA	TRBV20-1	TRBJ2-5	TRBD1	CSARGRRDSHQETQYF	TGCAGTGCTAGAGGCCGACGGGACAGCCATCAAGAGACCCAGTACTTC
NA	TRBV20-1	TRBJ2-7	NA	CSARLSSANYEQYF	TGCAGTGCTAGGCTGTCTAGCGCGAACTACGAGCAGTACTTC
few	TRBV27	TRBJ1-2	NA	CASSLSQGHYGYTF	TGTGCCAGCAGTTTATCGCAGGGTCACTATGGCTACACCTTC